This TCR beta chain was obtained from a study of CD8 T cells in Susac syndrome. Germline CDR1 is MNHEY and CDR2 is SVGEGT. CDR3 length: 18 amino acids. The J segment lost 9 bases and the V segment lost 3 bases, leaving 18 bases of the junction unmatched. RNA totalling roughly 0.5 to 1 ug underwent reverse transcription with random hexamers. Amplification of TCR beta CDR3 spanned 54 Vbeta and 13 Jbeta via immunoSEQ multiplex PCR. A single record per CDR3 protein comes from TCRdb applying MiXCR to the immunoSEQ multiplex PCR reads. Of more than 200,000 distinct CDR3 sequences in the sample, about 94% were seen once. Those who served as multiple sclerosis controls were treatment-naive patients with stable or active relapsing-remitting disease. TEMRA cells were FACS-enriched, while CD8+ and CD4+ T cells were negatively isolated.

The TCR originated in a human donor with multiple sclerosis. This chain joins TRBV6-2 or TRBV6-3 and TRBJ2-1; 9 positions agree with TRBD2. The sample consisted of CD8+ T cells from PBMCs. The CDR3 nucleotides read TGTGCCAGCAGTTATGGGTTTCGCGGGAGGGCCGCCGGTGGTGAGCAGTTCTTC. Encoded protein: CASSYGFRGRAAGGEQFF.